These 7 T cell receptor beta chains share one sample of origin, sequenced in a study of blood T cells in healthy people across ages. It was with a sample-barcoded 5' primer and a J-beta primer mix that a second PCR of roughly 7 to 12 cycles was run. Via MiXCR, TCRdb re-called the 5' RACE reads, giving one row per CDR3 protein. The table lists roughly 800,000 distinct CDR3 sequences, 30% to 45% of them singletons. The sample taken for sequencing was blood. These receptors came from a man in his late teens or twenties in good health.

The table lists this clonotype with a few counts. The chain carries TRBV7-2 and TRBJ1-1; D gene uncertain. Trimming removed 5 bases at V and 0 bases at J, with 13 bases between. The CDR3 totals 15 residues. Per the germline V gene, CDR1 is SGHTA and CDR2 is FQGNSA. Here the CDR3 reads CASSPQSFMNTEAFF. For the CDR3, the DNA is TGTGCCAGCAGCCCACAGAGTTTTATGAACACTGAAGCTTTCTTT. The entire variable domain, with the rest obtained from reference TRBV7-2 and TRBJ1-1, is as follows: GAGVSQSPSNKVTEKGKDVELRCDPISGHTALYWYRQSLGQGLEFLIYFQGNSAPDKSGLPSDRFSAERTGGSVSTLTIQRTQQEDSAVYLCASSPQSFMNTEAFFGQGTRLTVV.

A word on this clonotype: Just one base apart from a much larger clone, this may be a read error. The V call is TRBV7-2, the J call TRBJ2-7; possible D gene TRBD1, 6 bases. Near its end, the DNA agrees better with TRBJ2-5, so the J call may be wrong. This CDR3 has 17 amino acids. From germline, CDR1 is SGHTA and CDR2 FQGNSA. The CDR3 coding sequence is TGTGCCAACAGCTTAGTGGCCGACAGGATAGGACGAGAGACCCAGTACTTC. Translation: CANSLVADRIGRETQYF.

The table lists this clonotype with many counts. The V gene is TRBV20-1, the J gene TRBJ1-2; D may be TRBD1 (6 bases). This CDR3 is 12 amino acids long. With 3 bases removed from V and 6 bases from J, the gap between germline ends came to 11 bases. Germline V gene lookup returns CDR1 DFQATT and CDR2 SNEGSKA (reference sequence). CDR3 bases: TGCAGTGCTAGTCGTGGGGGCGATGGCTACACCTTC. Translated, it gives CSASRGGDGYTF.

The chain combines TRBV2 with TRBJ1-5; 8 bases align to TRBD1. This CDR3 is built from 17 residues. Germline loops: CDR1 SNHLY, CDR2 FYNNEI. Trimming took 3 bases from V and 1 from J; bases not matched to a gene: 8. DNA for the CDR3: TGTGCCAGCAGTGATCCGTTGGACAGGGTAAGCAATCAGCCCCAGCATTTT. This codes for CASSDPLDRVSNQPQHF.

The chain carries TRBV28 and TRBJ1-2; no reliable D call. CDR1 and CDR2 from the germline V gene are MDHEN and SYDVKM. The CDR3 runs to 14 residues. V shed 5 bases and J shed 0 bases, with 10 bases lying between them. CDR3 region: CASSPHDTNYGYTF. The CDR3 coding sequence is TGTGCCAGCAGTCCCCACGACACTAACTATGGCTACACCTTC.

This clonotype has only a few counts. This chain links TRBV5-6 with TRBJ1-1; D is ambiguous. Germline values: CDR1 SGHDT, CDR2 YYEEEE. This CDR3 is 13 amino acids long. The V gene lost 1 base and the J gene lost 7 bases, with 11 bases spanning the gap. As DNA, the CDR3 is TGTGCCAGCAGCTTGCCGTCAGCCAATGAAGCTTTCTTT. Protein sequence: CASSLPSANEAFF.

The J gene is TRBJ1-5, the V gene TRBV2; TRBD1 agrees at 7 bases. The J segment lost 0 bases and the V segment lost 6 bases, leaving 14 bases of the junction unmatched. Germline V gene data show CDR1 as SNHLY and CDR2 as FYNNEI. This CDR3 comprises 18 residues. This CDR3 reads CASRNRDSDNNSNQPQHF. Here the CDR3 DNA reads TGTGCCAGCAGGAACCGGGACAGCGACAATAATAGCAATCAGCCCCAGCATTTT.